Presented here are 7 T cell receptor beta chains from one specimen sequenced in a study of shared T cell receptors in the human thymus. The table came from immunoSEQ multiplex PCR; TCRdb's copy has only in-frame clones and leaves some out. The data show hundreds of thousands of clones, approximately 80% seen once. These same data were also listed under a study on human thymus T cells.

The sample comprised thymocytes. Every receptor here comes from a boy in the first two years of life with a congenital heart defect.

The CDR3 here is CATSRYRGPGEEQYF. In nucleotides, the CDR3 is TGTGCCACCAGCAGATACAGGGGCCCAGGGGAAGAGCAGTACTTC. The rearrangement uses TRBV15 and TRBJ2-7; 7 bases line up with TRBD1. V was clipped by 2 bases and J by 7 bases; unmatched bases: 11. CDR1 is LNHNV and CDR2 is YYDKDF in the germline V gene (reference sequence). This CDR3 is 15 amino acids long.

This clone showed up just a few times. The chain is built from TRBV14 and TRBJ2-7, with TRBD1 identical over 11 bases. The CDR3 has 15 residues. The germline V gene encodes CDR1 SGHDN and CDR2 FVKESK. Losses at the gene ends were 4 bases for V and 5 bases for J; bases not matched to a gene: 7. CDR3 protein: CASSPQGQGVHEQYF. CDR3 nucleotides: TGTGCCAGCAGCCCTCAGGGACAGGGGGTCCACGAGCAGTACTTC.

This clone was counted a few times. The V call is TRBV5-1, the J call TRBJ2-7; D unresolved. There are 16 residues in the CDR3. Trimming cost V 4 bases and J 2 bases, with 19 bases left between them. Germline V gives CDR1 SGHRS, CDR2 YFSETQ. CDR3 region: CASSIIQEALPYEQYF. CDR3 DNA sequence: TGCGCCAGCAGCATAATTCAAGAGGCCCTCCCCTACGAGCAGTACTTC.

This clone is a singleton in its sample. The V gene is TRBV21-1, the J gene TRBJ1-5. TRBV21-1 is described as a pseudogene. The CDR3 length is 15 residues. The CDR3 loop reads CASSKLRFSNQPQHF. The CDR3 bases are TGTGCCAGCAGCAAATTGAGGTTTAGCAATCAGCCCCAGCATTTT.

The V and J genes are TRBV10-3 and TRBJ2-7, with a weak D call TRBD2 (6 bases). The germline V gene encodes CDR1 ENHRY and CDR2 SYGVKD. The CDR3 consists of 14 residues. Trimming removed 0 bases from V and 3 bases from J, with 9 bases in between. CDR3 amino acids: CAISESASDYEQYF. CDR3 nucleotides: TGTGCCATCAGTGAGTCAGCTAGCGACTACGAGCAGTACTTC.

The V and J genes are TRBV6-5 and TRBJ1-2; maybe TRBD1 (5 bases). V shed 2 bases and J shed 4 bases, with 8 bases lying between them. Germline loops: CDR1 MNHEY, CDR2 SVGAGI. There are 13 residues in the CDR3. The CDR3 sequence is CASSYGGIYGYTF. For the CDR3, the DNA is TGTGCCAGCAGTTACGGGGGGATCTATGGCTACACCTTC.

This clone was recorded a few times. The chain carries TRBV18 and TRBJ2-7, with TRBD2 matching over 7 bases. V dropped 1 base and J dropped 3; count of bases not matched to a gene: 3. Germline CDR1 KGHSH, CDR2 LQKENI. The CDR3 is made up of 14 amino acids. CDR3 coding DNA: TGTGCCAGCTCACCACAGCGGGAAGGCTACGAGCAGTACTTC. It specifies CASSPQREGYEQYF. The whole variable domain, filled in from reference TRBV18 and TRBJ2-7, reads NAGVMQNPRHLVRRRGQEARLRCSPMKGHSHVYWYRQLPEEGLKFMVYLQKENIIDESGMPKERFSAEFPKEGPSILRIQQVVRGDSAAYFCASSPQREGYEQYFGPGTRLTVT.